This T cell receptor (beta chain) was identified in a study of molecular identifiers for immune sequencing clone quantification. This clonotype was seen more than once but under ten times. The CDR3 totals 17 residues. Using its own MiXCR run on the PCR reads, TCRdb lists one record per CDR3 protein. The table lists 490,000 or so distinct CDR3 sequences, about 22% of them singletons. The J gene is TRBJ1-5, the V gene TRBV21-1; the table's TRBD1 call for D was not verified on the DNA. TRBV21-1 counts as a pseudogene. The sample was naive CD8+ T cells from blood, with Jurkat cell RNA spiked in. Subset given: FACS-sorted CD8+CD4-CCR7+CD45RA+ naive T cells. The receptor comes from a human donor in good health. Some libraries in this study had Jurkat cell RNA spiked in. The CDR3 protein is CASSQGGRGHWNQPQHF. CDR3 bases: TGTGCCAGCAGCCAAGGGGGAAGGGGGCACTGGAATCAGCCCCAGCATTTT.